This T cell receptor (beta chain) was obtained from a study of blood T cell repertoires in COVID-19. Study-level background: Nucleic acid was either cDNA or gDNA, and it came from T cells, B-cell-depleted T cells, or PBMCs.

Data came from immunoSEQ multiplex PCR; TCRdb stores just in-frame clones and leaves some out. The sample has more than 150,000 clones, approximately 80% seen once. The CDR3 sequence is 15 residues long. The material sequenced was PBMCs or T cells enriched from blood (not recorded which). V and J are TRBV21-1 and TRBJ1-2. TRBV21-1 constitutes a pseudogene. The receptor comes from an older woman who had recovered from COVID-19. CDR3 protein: CASIPGSWGDYGYTF. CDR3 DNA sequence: TGTGCCAGCATCCCCGGCTCGTGGGGGGACTATGGCTACACCTTC.